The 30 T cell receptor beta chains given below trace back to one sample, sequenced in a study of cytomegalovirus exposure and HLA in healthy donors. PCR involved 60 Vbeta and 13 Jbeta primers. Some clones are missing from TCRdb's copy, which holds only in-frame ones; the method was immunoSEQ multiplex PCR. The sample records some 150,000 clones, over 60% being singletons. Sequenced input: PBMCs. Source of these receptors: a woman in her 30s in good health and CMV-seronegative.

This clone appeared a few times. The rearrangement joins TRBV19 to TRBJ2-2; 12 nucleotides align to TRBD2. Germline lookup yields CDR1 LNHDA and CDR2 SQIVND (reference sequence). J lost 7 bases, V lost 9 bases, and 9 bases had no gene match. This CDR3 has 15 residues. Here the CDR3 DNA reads TGTGCCAGCAACGGACTAGCGGGGTTGCGCGGGGAGCTGTTTTTT. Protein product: CASNGLAGLRGELFF.

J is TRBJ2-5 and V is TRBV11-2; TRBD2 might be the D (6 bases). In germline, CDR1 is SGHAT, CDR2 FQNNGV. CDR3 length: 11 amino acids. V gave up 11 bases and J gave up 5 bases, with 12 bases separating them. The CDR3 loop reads CAAAGGETQYF. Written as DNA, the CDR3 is TGTGCCGCAGCGGGTGGCGAGACCCAGTACTTC. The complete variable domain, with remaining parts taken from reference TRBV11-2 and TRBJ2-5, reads EAGVAQSPRYKIIEKRQSVAFWCNPISGHATLYWYQQILGQGPKLLIQFQNNGVVDDSQLPKDRFSAERLKGVDSTLKIQPAKLEDSAVYLCAAAGGETQYFGPGTRLLVL.

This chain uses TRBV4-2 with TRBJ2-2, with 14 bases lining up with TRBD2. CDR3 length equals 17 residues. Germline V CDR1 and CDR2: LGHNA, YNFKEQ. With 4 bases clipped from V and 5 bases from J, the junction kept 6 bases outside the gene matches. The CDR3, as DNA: TGTGCCAGCAGCCCGACTAGCGGGGGGGCGGGAACCGGGGAGCTGTTTTTT. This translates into CASSPTSGGAGTGELFF.

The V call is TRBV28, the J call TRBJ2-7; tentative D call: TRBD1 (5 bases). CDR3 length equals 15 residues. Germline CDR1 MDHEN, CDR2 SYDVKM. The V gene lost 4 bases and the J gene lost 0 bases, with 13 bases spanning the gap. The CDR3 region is CASSSKRGGSYEQYF. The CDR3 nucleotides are TGTGCCAGCAGTTCGAAAAGGGGTGGCTCCTACGAGCAGTACTTC.

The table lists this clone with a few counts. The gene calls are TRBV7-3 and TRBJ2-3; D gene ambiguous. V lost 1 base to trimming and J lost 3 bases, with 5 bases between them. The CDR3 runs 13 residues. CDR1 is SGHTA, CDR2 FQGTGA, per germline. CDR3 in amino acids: CASSLSVTDTQYF. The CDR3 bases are TGTGCCAGCAGCTTAAGCGTTACAGATACGCAGTATTTT.

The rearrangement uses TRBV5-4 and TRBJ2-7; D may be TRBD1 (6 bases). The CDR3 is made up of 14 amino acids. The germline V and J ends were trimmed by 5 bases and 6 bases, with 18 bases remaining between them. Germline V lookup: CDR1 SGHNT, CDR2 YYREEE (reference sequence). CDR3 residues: CASRQSGVLSEQYF. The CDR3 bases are TGTGCCAGCAGACAATCAGGGGTTCTTTCCGAGCAGTACTTC.

CDR3 in amino acids: CASSQLAGDFYEQYF. The CDR3 nucleotides are TGCGCCAGCAGCCAACTAGCGGGGGATTTCTACGAGCAGTACTTC. The rearrangement joins TRBV4-1 to TRBJ2-5; 10 bases map to TRBD2. The DNA end favors TRBJ2-7, so the J call may be wrong. In germline, CDR1 is MGHRA, CDR2 YSYEKL. The CDR3 has 15 amino acids.

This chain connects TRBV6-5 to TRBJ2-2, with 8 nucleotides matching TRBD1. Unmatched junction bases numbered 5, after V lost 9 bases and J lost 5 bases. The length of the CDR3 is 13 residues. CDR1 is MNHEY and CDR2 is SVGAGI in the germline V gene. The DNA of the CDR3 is TGTGCCAGTCGGACAGGGAGGACCGGGGAGCTGTTTTTT. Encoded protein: CASRTGRTGELFF.

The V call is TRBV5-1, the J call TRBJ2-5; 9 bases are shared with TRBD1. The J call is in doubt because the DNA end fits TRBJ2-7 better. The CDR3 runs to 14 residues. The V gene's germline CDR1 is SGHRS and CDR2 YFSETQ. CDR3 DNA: TGCGCCAGCAGTTCCGGGACAGGGACCTACGAGCAGTACTTC. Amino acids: CASSSGTGTYEQYF.

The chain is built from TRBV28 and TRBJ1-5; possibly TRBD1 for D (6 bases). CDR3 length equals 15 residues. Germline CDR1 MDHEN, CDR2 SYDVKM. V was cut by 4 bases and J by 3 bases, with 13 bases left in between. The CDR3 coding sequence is TGTGCCAGCAGTTGGGGACAATTTTCCAATCAGCCCCAGCATTTT. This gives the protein CASSWGQFSNQPQHF.

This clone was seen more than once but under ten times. The CDR3 DNA follows: TGTGCCAGCAGTAGAGGACTAGCTGGCTACAATGAGCAGTTCTTC. Translated: CASSRGLAGYNEQFF. The chain recombines TRBV6-6 with TRBJ2-1, with 8 bases matching TRBD2. The CDR3 has 15 amino acids. The V gene's germline CDR1 is MNHNY and CDR2 SVGAGI (reference sequence). Losses at the gene ends were 5 bases for V and 3 bases for J; bases not matched to a gene: 6.

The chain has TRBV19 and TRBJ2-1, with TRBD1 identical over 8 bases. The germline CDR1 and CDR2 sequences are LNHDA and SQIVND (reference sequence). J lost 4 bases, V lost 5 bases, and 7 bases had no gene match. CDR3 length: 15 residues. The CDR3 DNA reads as TGTGCCAGTAGTGATCAGGGGGCCATGTACAATGAGCAGTTCTTC. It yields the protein CASSDQGAMYNEQFF.

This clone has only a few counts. CDR3 region: CASSQVGGTYEQYF. Here the CDR3 DNA reads TGTGCCAGCAGCCAAGTGGGGGGAACCTACGAGCAGTACTTC. This rearrangement joins TRBV14 to TRBJ2-7, with D possibly being TRBD2 (6 bases). The germline V gene has CDR1 SGHDN and CDR2 FVKESK. The CDR3 sequence is 14 residues long. V lost 1 base to trimming and J lost 2 bases, with 9 bases between them.

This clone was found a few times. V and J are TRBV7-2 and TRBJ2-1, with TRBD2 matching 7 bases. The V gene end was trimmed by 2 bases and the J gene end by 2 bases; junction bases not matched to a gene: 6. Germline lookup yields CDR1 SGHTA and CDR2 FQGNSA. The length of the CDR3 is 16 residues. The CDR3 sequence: CASSLTGGLTYNEQFF. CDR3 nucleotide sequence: TGTGCCAGCAGCTTAACGGGAGGACTCACCTACAATGAGCAGTTCTTC.

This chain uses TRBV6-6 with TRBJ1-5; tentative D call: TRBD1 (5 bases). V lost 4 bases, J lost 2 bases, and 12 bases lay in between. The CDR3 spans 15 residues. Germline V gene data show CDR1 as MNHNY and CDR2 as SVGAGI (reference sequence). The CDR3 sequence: CASSFGGAGNQPQHF. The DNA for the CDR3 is TGTGCCAGCAGTTTCGGGGGAGCGGGCAATCAGCCCCAGCATTTT.

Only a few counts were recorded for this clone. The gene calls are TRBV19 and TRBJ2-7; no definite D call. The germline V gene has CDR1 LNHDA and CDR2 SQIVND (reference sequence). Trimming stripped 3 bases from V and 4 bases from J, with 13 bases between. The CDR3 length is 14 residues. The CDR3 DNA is TGTGCCAGTAGTATGTACGCAAACGGGTACGAGCAGTACTTC. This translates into CASSMYANGYEQYF. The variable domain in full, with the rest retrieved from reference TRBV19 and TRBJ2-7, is DGGITQSPKYLFRKEGQNVTLSCEQNLNHDAMYWYRQDPGQGLRLIYYSQIVNDFQKGDIAEGYSVSREKKESFPLTVTSAQKNPTAFYLCASSMYANGYEQYFGPGTRLTVT.

The DNA of the CDR3 is TGTGCCAGCCTTGGTAGCGGGACGAGGCAGTTCTTC. The encoded protein is CASLGSGTRQFF. This rearrangement joins TRBV28 to TRBJ2-1; 8 bases match TRBD2. The germline CDR1 and CDR2 sequences are MDHEN and SYDVKM. CDR3 length: 12 residues. V lost 8 bases, J lost 12 bases, and 9 bases stayed unmatched.

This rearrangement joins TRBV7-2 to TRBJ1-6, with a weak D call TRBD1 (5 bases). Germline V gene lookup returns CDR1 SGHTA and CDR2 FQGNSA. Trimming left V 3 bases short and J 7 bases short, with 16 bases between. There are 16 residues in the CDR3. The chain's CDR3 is CASSLRDLSLNSPLHF. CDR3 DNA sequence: TGTGCCAGCAGCTTGCGGGACCTAAGCCTAAATTCACCCCTCCACTTT. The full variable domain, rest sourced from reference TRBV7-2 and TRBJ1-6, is GAGVSQSPSNKVTEKGKDVELRCDPISGHTALYWYRQSLGQGLEFLIYFQGNSAPDKSGLPSDRFSAERTGGSVSTLTIQRTQQEDSAVYLCASSLRDLSLNSPLHFGNGTRLTVT.

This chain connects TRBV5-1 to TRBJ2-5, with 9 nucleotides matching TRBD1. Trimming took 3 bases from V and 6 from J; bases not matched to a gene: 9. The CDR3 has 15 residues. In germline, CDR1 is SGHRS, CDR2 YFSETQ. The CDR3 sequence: CASSSGQGGVQTQYF. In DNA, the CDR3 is TGCGCCAGCAGCTCGGGACAGGGAGGGGTCCAGACCCAGTACTTC. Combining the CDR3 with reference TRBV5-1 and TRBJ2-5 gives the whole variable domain KAGVTQTPRYLIKTRGQQVTLSCSPISGHRSVSWYQQTPGQGLQFLFEYFSETQRNKGNFPGRFSGRQFSNSRSEMNVSTLELGDSALYLCASSSGQGGVQTQYFGPGTRLLVL.

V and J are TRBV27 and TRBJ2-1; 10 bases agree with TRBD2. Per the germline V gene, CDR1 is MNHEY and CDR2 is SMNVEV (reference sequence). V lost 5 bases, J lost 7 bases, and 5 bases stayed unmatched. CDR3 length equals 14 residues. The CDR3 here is CASSLAGEVNEQFF. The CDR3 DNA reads TGTGCCAGCAGTCTAGCGGGAGAGGTAAATGAGCAGTTCTTC.

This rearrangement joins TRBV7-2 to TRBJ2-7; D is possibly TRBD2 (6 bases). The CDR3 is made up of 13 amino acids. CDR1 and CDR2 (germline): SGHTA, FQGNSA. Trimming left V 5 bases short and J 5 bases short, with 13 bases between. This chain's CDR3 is CASSLWGGDEQYF. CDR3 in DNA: TGTGCCAGCAGCCTCTGGGGCGGGGACGAGCAGTACTTC.

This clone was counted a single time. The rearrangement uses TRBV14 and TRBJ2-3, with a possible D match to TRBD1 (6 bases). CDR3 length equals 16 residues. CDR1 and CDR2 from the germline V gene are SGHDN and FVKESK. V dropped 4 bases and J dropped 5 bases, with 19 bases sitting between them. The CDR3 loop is CASSRTGSALRDTQYF. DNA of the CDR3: TGTGCCAGCAGCCGAACAGGGTCGGCTCTCAGAGATACGCAGTATTTT.

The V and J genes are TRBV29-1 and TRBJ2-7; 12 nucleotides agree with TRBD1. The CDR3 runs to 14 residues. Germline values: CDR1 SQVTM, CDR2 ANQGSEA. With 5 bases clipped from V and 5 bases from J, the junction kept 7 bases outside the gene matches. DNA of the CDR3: TGCAGCGTTCCCGGGACAGGGGGCTACGACGAGCAGTACTTC. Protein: CSVPGTGGYDEQYF.

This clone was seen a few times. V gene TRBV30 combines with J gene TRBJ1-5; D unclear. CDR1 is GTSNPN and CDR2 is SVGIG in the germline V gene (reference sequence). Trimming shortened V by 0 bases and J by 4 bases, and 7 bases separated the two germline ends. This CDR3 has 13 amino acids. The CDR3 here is CAWSVLENQPQHF. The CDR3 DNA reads TGTGCCTGGAGTGTACTGGAGAATCAGCCCCAGCATTTT.

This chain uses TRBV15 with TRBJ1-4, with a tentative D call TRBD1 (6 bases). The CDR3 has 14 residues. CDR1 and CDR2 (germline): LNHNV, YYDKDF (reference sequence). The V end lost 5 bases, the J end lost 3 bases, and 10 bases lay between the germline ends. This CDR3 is CATSRTVANEKLFF. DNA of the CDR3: TGTGCCACCAGCCGGACAGTGGCTAATGAAAAACTGTTTTTT.

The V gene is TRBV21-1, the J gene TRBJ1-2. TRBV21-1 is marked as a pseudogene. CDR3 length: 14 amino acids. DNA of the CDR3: TGTGCCAGCAGCAAAGGAAAGGAGGACTATGGCTACACCTTC. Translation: CASSKGKEDYGYTF.

This CDR3 is CASSQDGRRVNNGYTF. DNA of the CDR3: TGTGCCAGCAGCCAAGACGGCCGGCGGGTAAATAATGGCTACACCTTC. The chain uses TRBV4-2 and TRBJ1-2; no reliable D call. The germline gives CDR1 LGHNA, CDR2 YNFKEQ. The CDR3 runs to 16 residues. V was shortened by 0 bases and J by 6 bases, with 17 bases between the two germline ends.

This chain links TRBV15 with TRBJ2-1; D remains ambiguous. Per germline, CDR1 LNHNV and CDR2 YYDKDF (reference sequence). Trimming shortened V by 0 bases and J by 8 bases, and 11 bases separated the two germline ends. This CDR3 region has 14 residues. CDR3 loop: CATSRELLADEQFF. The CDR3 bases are TGTGCCACCAGCAGAGAACTCCTTGCGGATGAGCAGTTCTTC.

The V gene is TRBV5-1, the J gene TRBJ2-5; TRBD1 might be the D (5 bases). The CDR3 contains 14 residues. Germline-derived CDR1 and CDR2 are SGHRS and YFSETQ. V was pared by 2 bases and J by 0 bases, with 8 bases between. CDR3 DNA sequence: TGCGCCAGCAGCTTTGACAGTTACCAAGAGACCCAGTACTTC. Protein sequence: CASSFDSYQETQYF.

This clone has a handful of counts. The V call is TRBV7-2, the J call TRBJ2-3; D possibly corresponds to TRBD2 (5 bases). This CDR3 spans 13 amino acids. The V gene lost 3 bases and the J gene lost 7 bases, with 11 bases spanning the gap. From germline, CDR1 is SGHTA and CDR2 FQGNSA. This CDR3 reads CASSLRGLNTQYF. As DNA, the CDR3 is TGTGCCAGCAGCTTGAGAGGGTTAAATACGCAGTATTTT.